This record looks at one T cell receptor beta chain sequence and its context. What it binds is not known. The data stem from a study of Tregs in tolerant kidney transplant recipients. Overall study findings and caveats: Few patients were studied, so findings need validation in larger groups. Antigen-driven expansion was suggested because donor-specific Tregs expanded more than all Tregs in tolerant patients. This study did not directly address biological reproducibility.

Mixed chimerism was transient after nonmyeloablative marrow transplants from related graft donors. CD4+CD25+CD127- Tregs, CD4+CD25- non-Tregs, CD4 and CD8 cells were sorted. Sequencing was performed with immunoSEQ multiplex PCR; in TCRdb, only in-frame clones are kept and a portion is missing. The sample shows about 64,000 clones, about 90% of them seen only once. Looked up from germline, CDR1 is SGHVS and CDR2 is FNYEAQ. The CDR3 covers 13 residues. V was clipped by 4 bases and J by 0 bases, with 7 bases between them. The chain recombines TRBV7-6 with TRBJ2-7; D gene unclear. This clonotype was sampled from a human patient who received a combined kidney and bone marrow transplant. Some T cells may arise from the graft donor. The input for sequencing was CD4+ T cells from blood (PBMCs), taken 6 months after the transplant. CDR3 region: CASSSRVSYEQYF. Written as DNA, the CDR3 is TGTGCCAGCAGCTCTCGGGTCTCCTACGAGCAGTACTTC.